Shown below are 14 T cell receptor beta chains from a single sample sequenced in a study of T cell clonotyping in hematopoietic cell transplantation. Libraries were prepared by immunoSEQ multiplex PCR; TCRdb keeps only in-frame clonotypes and omits some of them. Found here are 35,000 to 50,000 clones, 95% of them singletons; the top ten hold almost 0.95%. The source material was peripheral blood mononuclear cells. These receptors all come from a man aged 25-45 years in good health. Some clones in this sample may be carry-over from other donors' samples.

The rearrangement links TRBV11-3 to TRBJ2-1, with D possibly matching TRBD2 (6 bases). Germline V gives CDR1 SGHNT, CDR2 YENEEA. Trimming stripped 1 base from V and 7 bases from J, with 20 bases between. CDR3 length: 17 amino acids. The CDR3 DNA follows: TGTGCCAGCAGCTTAGGGCGGGGTCTAGGGATGATGAATGAGCAGTTCTTC. This translates into CASSLGRGLGMMNEQFF.

This sequence joins TRBV15 and TRBJ1-1, with TRBD1 as a possible D gene (5 bases). The CDR3 is 12 amino acids. The V end lost 0 bases, the J end lost 10 bases, and 9 bases lay between the germline ends. Germline V lookup: CDR1 LNHNV, CDR2 YYDKDF (reference sequence). The CDR3 bases are TGTGCCACCAGCAGAGATCAGGGTGCAGCTTTCTTT. This codes for CATSRDQGAAFF. The full variable domain, its missing parts supplied by reference TRBV15 and TRBJ1-1, is DAMVIQNPRYQVTQFGKPVTLSCSQTLNHNVMYWYQQKSSQAPKLLFHYYDKDFNNEADTPDNFQSRRPNTSFCFLDIRSPGLGDTAMYLCATSRDQGAAFFGQGTRLTVV.

The chain has TRBV9 and TRBJ2-1, with D uncertain. V was shortened by 2 bases and J by 4 bases, with 13 bases between the two germline ends. Germline CDR1 SGDLS, CDR2 YYNGEE. The CDR3 has 15 residues. In nucleotides, the CDR3 is TGTGCCAGCAGCGTGTCAGAAGGACCTTACAATGAGCAGTTCTTC. Translating it yields CASSVSEGPYNEQFF.

The chain uses TRBV6-1 and TRBJ2-5; D gene uncertain. This CDR3 has 14 amino acids. CDR1 is MNHNS, CDR2 SASEGT, per germline. The germline V and J ends were trimmed by 3 bases and 5 bases, with 13 bases remaining between them. The CDR3 spells CASSDTHEFETQYF. In DNA form, the CDR3 reads TGTGCCAGCAGTGACACCCACGAATTCGAGACCCAGTACTTC.

The chain couples TRBV2 to TRBJ1-2; the match to TRBD1 covers 8 bases. Germline V lookup: CDR1 SNHLY, CDR2 FYNNEI. This CDR3 region has 17 residues. J was trimmed by 7 bases and V by 6 bases; bases with no gene match: 19. As DNA, the CDR3 is TGTGCCAGCAGCCGTGGACAGGGAGGGTCAACCTTCCGTGGCTACACCTTC. Translating it yields CASSRGQGGSTFRGYTF.

The chain uses TRBV5-1 and TRBJ1-3; the D is unclear. Trimming took 6 bases from V and 2 from J, leaving 24 bases between them. CDR1 is SGHRS and CDR2 is YFSETQ in the germline V gene. The CDR3 runs 18 residues. The chain's CDR3 is CASTLGLSVRGAGNTIYF. In DNA form, the CDR3 reads TGCGCCAGCACTCTGGGATTATCGGTCCGAGGAGCTGGAAACACCATATATTTT.

The chain combines TRBV5-8 with TRBJ1-4; D remains ambiguous. Per the germline V gene, CDR1 is SGHTS and CDR2 is YDEGEE. This CDR3 has 12 amino acids. Trimming left V 4 bases short and J 8 bases short, with 9 bases between. The CDR3 loop reads CASSRVSEKLFF. CDR3 DNA: TGTGCCAGCAGCCGCGTATCCGAAAAACTGTTTTTT. The whole variable domain, filled in from reference TRBV5-8 and TRBJ1-4, reads EAGVTQSPTHLIKTRGQQATLRCSPISGHTSVYWYQQALGLGLQFLLWYDEGEERNRGNFPPRFSGRQFPNYSSELNVNALELEDSALYLCASSRVSEKLFFGSGTQLSVL.

J is TRBJ2-3 and V is TRBV6-1; a weak D match, TRBD2 (6 bases). V lost 8 bases and J lost 3, with 12 bases in between. Germline lookup yields CDR1 MNHNS and CDR2 SASEGT. CDR3 length equals 13 residues. Here the CDR3 DNA reads TGTGCCAGCTCCCCGCGGGATACAGATACGCAGTATTTT. As protein: CASSPRDTDTQYF.

The chain links TRBV5-1 to TRBJ1-3, with D unresolved. The V end was cut by 1 base, the J end by 2 bases, with 4 bases between. The CDR3 length is 13 residues. Germline V lookup: CDR1 SGHRS, CDR2 YFSETQ. The CDR3 nucleotides are TGCGCCAGCAGCTTGACAGCTGGAAACACCATATATTTT. This codes for CASSLTAGNTIYF.

This chain connects TRBV30 to TRBJ2-7; perhaps TRBD2 as D (5 bases). The V end lost 8 bases, the J end lost 4 bases, and 15 bases lay between the germline ends. The CDR3 totals 12 residues. Germline CDR1 is GTSNPN and CDR2 is SVGIG (reference sequence). CDR3 residues: CAAGKSEYEQYF. CDR3 nucleotides: TGTGCCGCCGGGAAATCCGAGTACGAGCAGTACTTC.

The chain couples TRBV6-5 to TRBJ2-1; TRBD2 aligns across 11 bases. V lost 1 base, J lost 4 bases, and 3 bases stayed unmatched. The CDR3 extends over 16 amino acids. Germline V gives CDR1 MNHEY, CDR2 SVGAGI. CDR3 nucleotide sequence: TGTGCCAGCAGTTACTTCACTAGCGGGGGTTACAATGAGCAGTTCTTC. The encoded protein is CASSYFTSGGYNEQFF.

The CDR3, as DNA: TGTGCCAGCAGCTTTACCGGGAACGGTCAGCCCCAGCATTTT. As protein: CASSFTGNGQPQHF. This sequence joins TRBV5-6 and TRBJ1-5; no clear D gene. Germline V gene lookup returns CDR1 SGHDT and CDR2 YYEEEE. CDR3 length: 14 amino acids. The V end was cut by 2 bases, the J end by 6 bases, with 12 bases between.

The rearrangement joins TRBV5-1 to TRBJ2-7; 9 nucleotides align to TRBD1. The CDR3 is 14 amino acids. V was clipped by 2 bases and J by 5 bases; unmatched bases: 5. Looked up from germline, CDR1 is SGHRS and CDR2 is YFSETQ. CDR3 residues: CASSLYTGGDEQYF. The CDR3 region has the DNA TGCGCCAGCAGCTTATACACAGGGGGCGACGAGCAGTACTTC.

This chain links TRBV4-1 with TRBJ2-5; D remains unclear. Trimming removed 0 bases from V and 4 bases from J, with 9 bases in between. Germline CDR1 is MGHRA and CDR2 is YSYEKL. The CDR3 consists of 14 residues. The CDR3 DNA is TGCGCCAGCAGCCAAGATTCAGTGAGAGAGACCCAGTACTTC. As protein: CASSQDSVRETQYF.